This T cell receptor beta chain was obtained from a study of identical twins. This clonotype was detected only a few times. Its specificity is not known. Whole-study results and caveats: Out-of-frame TCR alpha sharing observed in monozygotic twins exceeded model estimates. The more abundant beta clonotypes in cord blood had fewer insertions, and memory repertoires did not show this.

The V gene end was trimmed by 0 bases and the J gene end by 1 base; junction bases not matched to a gene: 3. Germline loops: CDR1 SGHTA, CDR2 FQGNSA. The CDR3 is 15 residues long. Donors uniformly comprised healthy Caucasians. Template switching created a universal primer site, and the cDNA included unique molecular identifiers. TCRdb called the 5' RACE reads again in MiXCR, with one record for every CDR3 protein. The sample contains about 280,000 distinct CDR3 sequences, about 8% of which appear only once. These same data were also listed under a study on yellow fever vaccine responses in identical twins.

The chain links TRBV7-2 to TRBJ2-7; 7 nucleotides line up with TRBD1. The sample taken for sequencing was memory (CD45RO+) T cells sorted from blood. This TCR derives from a woman younger than 30 in good health. CDR3 in amino acids: CASSLAKGQSYEQYF. The CDR3 DNA is TGTGCCAGCAGCTTAGCGAAGGGACAGTCCTACGAGCAGTACTTC.